This T cell receptor beta chain was sequenced for a study of cytomegalovirus exposure and HLA in healthy donors. About this clone itself: Antigen specificity is unknown.

General observations from the study: The TCR clusters that emerged in the first cohort tended, a later analysis found, to co-occur in the 110 or so validation repertoires. The study found most TCR sequences rare, yet found some public TCRs in many donors.

Sequencing was performed with immunoSEQ multiplex PCR; in TCRdb, only in-frame clones are kept and a portion is missing. Of about 160,000 clones listed, almost 85% are singletons. Sequencing used PBMCs. The receptor was isolated from a man between 25 and 39 years old in good health and CMV-seropositive.

The CDR3 DNA sequence: TGTGCCAGCTCACATGCGGACAGCACTGACCAAGAGACCCAGTACTTC. It codes for CASSHADSTDQETQYF. This chain joins TRBV18 and TRBJ2-5, with D possibly TRBD1 on 6 matching bases. The ends were cut back, 4 bases at V and 0 bases at J, with 15 bases in the middle. The CDR3 runs to 16 residues. CDR1 is KGHSH and CDR2 is LQKENI in the germline V gene.